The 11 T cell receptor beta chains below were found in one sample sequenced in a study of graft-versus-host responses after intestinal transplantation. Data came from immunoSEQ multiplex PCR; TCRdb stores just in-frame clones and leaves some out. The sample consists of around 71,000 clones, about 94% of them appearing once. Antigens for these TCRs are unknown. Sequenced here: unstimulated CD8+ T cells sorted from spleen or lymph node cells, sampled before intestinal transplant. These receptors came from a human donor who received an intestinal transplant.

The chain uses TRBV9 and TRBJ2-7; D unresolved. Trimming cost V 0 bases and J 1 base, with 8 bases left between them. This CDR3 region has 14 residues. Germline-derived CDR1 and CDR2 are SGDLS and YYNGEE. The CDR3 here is CASSVEESSYEQYF. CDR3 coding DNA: TGTGCCAGCAGCGTAGAGGAGAGTTCCTACGAGCAGTACTTC.

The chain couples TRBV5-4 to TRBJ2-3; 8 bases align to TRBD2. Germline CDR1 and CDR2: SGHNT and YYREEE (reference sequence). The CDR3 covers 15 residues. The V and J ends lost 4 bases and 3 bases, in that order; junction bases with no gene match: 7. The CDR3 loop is CASSHLSGETDTQYF. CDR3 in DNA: TGTGCCAGCAGCCACCTTAGCGGGGAAACAGATACGCAGTATTTT.

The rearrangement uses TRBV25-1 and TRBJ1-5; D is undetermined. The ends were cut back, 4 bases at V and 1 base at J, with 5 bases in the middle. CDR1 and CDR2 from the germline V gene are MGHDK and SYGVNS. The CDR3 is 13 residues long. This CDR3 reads CASSAFSNQPQHF. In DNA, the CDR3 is TGTGCCAGCAGTGCCTTCAGCAATCAGCCCCAGCATTTT.

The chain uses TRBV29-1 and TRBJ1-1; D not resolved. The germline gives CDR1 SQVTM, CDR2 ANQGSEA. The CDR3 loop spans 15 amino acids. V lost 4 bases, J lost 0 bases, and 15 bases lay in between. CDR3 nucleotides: TGCAGCGTTGTACAAGAAGGACTGATGAACACTGAAGCTTTCTTT. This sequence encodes CSVVQEGLMNTEAFF.

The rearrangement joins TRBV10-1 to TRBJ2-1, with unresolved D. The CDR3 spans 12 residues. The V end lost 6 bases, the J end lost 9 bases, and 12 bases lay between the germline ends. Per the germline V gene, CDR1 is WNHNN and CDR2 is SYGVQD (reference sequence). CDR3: CASSLGRSEQFF. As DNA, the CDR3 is TGCGCCAGCAGCCTAGGGCGGAGTGAGCAGTTCTTC.

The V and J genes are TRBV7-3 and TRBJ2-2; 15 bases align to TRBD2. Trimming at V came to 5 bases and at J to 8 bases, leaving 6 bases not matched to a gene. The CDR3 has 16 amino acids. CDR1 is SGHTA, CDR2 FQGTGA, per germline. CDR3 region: CASSPRTSGRDGELFF. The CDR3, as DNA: TGTGCCAGCAGCCCGAGGACTAGCGGGAGGGATGGGGAGCTGTTTTTT.

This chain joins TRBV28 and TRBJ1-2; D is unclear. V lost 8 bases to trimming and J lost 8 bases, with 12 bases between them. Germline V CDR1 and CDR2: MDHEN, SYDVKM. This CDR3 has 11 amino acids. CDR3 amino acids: CASFRGDGYTF. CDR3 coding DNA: TGTGCCAGCTTCCGGGGTGACGGCTACACCTTC.

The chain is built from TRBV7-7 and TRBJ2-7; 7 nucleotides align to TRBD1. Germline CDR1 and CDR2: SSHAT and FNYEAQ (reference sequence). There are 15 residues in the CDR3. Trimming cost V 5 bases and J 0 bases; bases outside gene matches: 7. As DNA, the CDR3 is TGTGCCAGCAGCCCTGGACAGGAGAGCTCCTACGAGCAGTACTTC. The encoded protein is CASSPGQESSYEQYF.

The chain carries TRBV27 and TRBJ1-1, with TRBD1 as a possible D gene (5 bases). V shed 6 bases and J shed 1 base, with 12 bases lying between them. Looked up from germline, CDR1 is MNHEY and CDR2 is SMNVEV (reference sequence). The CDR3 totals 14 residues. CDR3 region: CASRQGGWNTEAFF. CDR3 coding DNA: TGTGCCAGCAGGCAGGGCGGATGGAACACTGAAGCTTTCTTT.

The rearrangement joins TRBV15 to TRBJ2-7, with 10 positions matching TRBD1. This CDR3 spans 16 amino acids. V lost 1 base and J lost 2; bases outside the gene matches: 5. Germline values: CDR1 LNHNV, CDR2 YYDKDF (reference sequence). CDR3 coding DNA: TGTGCCACCAGCAGAGGTGGACAGGGGGACCCCTACGAGCAGTACTTC. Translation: CATSRGGQGDPYEQYF. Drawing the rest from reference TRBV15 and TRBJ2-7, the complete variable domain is DAMVIQNPRYQVTQFGKPVTLSCSQTLNHNVMYWYQQKSSQAPKLLFHYYDKDFNNEADTPDNFQSRRPNTSFCFLDIRSPGLGDTAMYLCATSRGGQGDPYEQYFGPGTRLTVT.

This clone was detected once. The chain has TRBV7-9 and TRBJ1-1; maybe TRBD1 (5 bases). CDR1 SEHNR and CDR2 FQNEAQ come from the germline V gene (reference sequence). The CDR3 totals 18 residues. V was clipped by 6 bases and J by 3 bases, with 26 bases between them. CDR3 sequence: CASRDRSRDLRRDTEAFF. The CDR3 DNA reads TGTGCCAGCAGAGATCGTTCCCGGGACTTAAGAAGGGACACTGAAGCTTTCTTT. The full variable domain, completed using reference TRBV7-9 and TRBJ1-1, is DTGVSQNPRHKITKRGQNVTFRCDPISEHNRLYWYRQTLGQGPEFLTYFQNEAQLEKSRLLSDRFSAERPKGSFSTLEIQRTEQGDSAMYLCASRDRSRDLRRDTEAFFGQGTRLTVV.